The 6 T cell receptor beta chains reported below all come from one sample, sequenced in a study of cytotoxic CD8 clonotypes in ibrutinib-treated CLL. Sequenced by immunoSEQ multiplex PCR; TCRdb stores in-frame clones only, minus some. The sample records fewer than 80,000 clones, less than 75% being singletons. The source material was PBMCs, sampled after 12 months of ibrutinib treatment. The receptors here all came from a human donor with chronic lymphocytic leukemia.

There are many counts of this clone. The rearrangement uses TRBV2 and TRBJ2-7; TRBD1 matches at 8 bases. V dropped 6 bases and J dropped 4; count of bases not matched to a gene: 11. Looked up from germline, CDR1 is SNHLY and CDR2 is FYNNEI. The CDR3 length is 15 residues. The CDR3 loop reads CASSAGGSGWYEQYV. In DNA, the CDR3 is TGTGCCAGCAGCGCAGGGGGCTCCGGATGGTACGAGCAGTACGTC.

The gene calls are TRBV28 and TRBJ2-3; D uncertain. Germline lookup yields CDR1 MDHEN and CDR2 SYDVKM. The CDR3 totals 18 residues. Trimming took off 3 bases at V and 6 bases at J, with 25 bases between the two ends. CDR3: CASSFGVSPSSLGDTQYF. Written as DNA, the CDR3 is TGTGCCAGCAGTTTTGGGGTGAGCCCTTCCTCCCTTGGGGATACGCAGTATTTT.

The chain couples TRBV18 to TRBJ2-5; D gene unclear. Germline CDR1 and CDR2: KGHSH and LQKENI. This CDR3 is 14 amino acids long. The germline V and J ends were trimmed by 1 base and 2 bases, with 8 bases remaining between them. CDR3 region: CASSPLLGQETQYF. Here the CDR3 DNA reads TGTGCCAGCTCACCACTACTGGGACAAGAGACCCAGTACTTC.

This clone was counted only a few times. The chain couples TRBV6-5 to TRBJ2-7; tentatively, D is TRBD2 (5 bases). V was clipped by 2 bases and J by 5 bases, with 10 bases between them. The germline gives CDR1 MNHEY, CDR2 SVGAGI. CDR3 length equals 13 residues. The CDR3 reads CASSYAAGDEQYV. In DNA form, the CDR3 reads TGTGCCAGCAGTTACGCCGCGGGCGACGAGCAGTACGTC.

The chain recombines TRBV7-2 with TRBJ1-2; perhaps TRBD1 as D (5 bases). This CDR3 contains 16 residues. The V gene's germline CDR1 is SGHTA and CDR2 FQGNSA. V was trimmed by 3 bases and J by 4 bases, leaving 18 bases between them. The CDR3 DNA reads TGTGCCAGCAGCTTTCCCGGGGTTATTGGGACCTATGGCTACACCTTC. It is translated as CASSFPGVIGTYGYTF.

V is TRBV10-2 and J is TRBJ1-6; D is unresolved. Germline V gene sequence: CDR1 WSHSY, CDR2 SAAADI. The CDR3 covers 18 residues. V lost 8 bases, J lost 0 bases, and 20 bases lay in between. This CDR3 reads CASGRRARSSSYNSPLHF. DNA for the CDR3: TGCGCCAGCGGTAGAAGGGCGCGGTCTAGCTCCTATAATTCACCCCTCCACTTT.